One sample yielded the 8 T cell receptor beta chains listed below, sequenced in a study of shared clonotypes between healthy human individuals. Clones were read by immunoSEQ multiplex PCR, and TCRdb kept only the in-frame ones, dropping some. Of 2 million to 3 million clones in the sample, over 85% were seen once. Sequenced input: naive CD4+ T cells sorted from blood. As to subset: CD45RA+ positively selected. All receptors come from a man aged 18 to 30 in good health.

Here the CDR3 DNA reads TGTGCCTGGACGGAGGGGGCTCGTGGCTACACCTTC. This encodes CAWTEGARGYTF. V and J are TRBV30 and TRBJ1-2; the match to TRBD1 covers 7 bases. There are 12 residues in the CDR3. The germline CDR1 and CDR2 sequences are GTSNPN and SVGIG (reference sequence). With 4 bases clipped from V and 7 bases from J, the junction kept 6 bases outside the gene matches.

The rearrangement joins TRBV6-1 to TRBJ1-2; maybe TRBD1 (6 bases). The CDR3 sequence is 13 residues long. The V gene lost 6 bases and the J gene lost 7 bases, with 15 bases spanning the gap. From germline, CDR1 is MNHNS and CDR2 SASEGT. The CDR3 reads CASSETGYSGYTF. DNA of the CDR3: TGTGCCAGCAGCGAAACAGGGTATAGTGGCTACACCTTC.

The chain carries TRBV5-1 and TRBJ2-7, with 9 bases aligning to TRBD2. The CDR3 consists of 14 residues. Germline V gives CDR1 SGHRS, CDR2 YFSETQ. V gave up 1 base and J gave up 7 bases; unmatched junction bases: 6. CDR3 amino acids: CASSLSLAGDEQYF. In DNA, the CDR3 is TGCGCCAGCAGCTTGAGTTTAGCGGGAGATGAGCAGTACTTC.

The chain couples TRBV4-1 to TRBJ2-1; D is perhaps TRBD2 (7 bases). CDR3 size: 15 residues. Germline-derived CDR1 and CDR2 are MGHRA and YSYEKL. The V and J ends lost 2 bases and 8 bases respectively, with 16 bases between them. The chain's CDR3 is CASSQRGTIRHEQFF. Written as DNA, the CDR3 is TGCGCCAGCAGCCAAAGGGGGACTATTAGGCATGAGCAGTTCTTC.

CDR3 nucleotide sequence: TGTGCCAGCAGTTATCTCGTCAGCCAAGAGACCCAGTACTTC. This gives the protein CASSYLVSQETQYF. V usage is TRBV6-5 and J usage is TRBJ2-5; D call uncertain. V lost 3 bases, J lost 1 base, and 9 bases lay in between. This CDR3 is 14 amino acids long. CDR1 is MNHEY and CDR2 is SVGAGI in the germline V gene.

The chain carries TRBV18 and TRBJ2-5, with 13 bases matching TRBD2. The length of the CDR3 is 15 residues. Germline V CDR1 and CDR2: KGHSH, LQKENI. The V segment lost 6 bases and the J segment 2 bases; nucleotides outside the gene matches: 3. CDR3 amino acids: CASSKGLAGQETQYF. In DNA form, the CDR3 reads TGTGCCAGCTCTAAGGGACTAGCGGGACAAGAGACCCAGTACTTC.

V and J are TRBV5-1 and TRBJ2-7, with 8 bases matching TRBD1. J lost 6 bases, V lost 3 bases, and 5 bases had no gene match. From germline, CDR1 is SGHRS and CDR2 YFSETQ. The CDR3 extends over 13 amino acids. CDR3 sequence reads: CASSSGQAGEQYF. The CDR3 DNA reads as TGCGCCAGCAGCTCGGGACAGGCCGGCGAGCAGTACTTC.

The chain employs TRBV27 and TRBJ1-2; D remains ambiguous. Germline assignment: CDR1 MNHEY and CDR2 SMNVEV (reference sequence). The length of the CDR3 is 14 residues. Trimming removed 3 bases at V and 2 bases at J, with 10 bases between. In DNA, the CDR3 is TGTGCCAGCAGTTTGGTTGGCGGGAACTATGGCTACACCTTC. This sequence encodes CASSLVGGNYGYTF.